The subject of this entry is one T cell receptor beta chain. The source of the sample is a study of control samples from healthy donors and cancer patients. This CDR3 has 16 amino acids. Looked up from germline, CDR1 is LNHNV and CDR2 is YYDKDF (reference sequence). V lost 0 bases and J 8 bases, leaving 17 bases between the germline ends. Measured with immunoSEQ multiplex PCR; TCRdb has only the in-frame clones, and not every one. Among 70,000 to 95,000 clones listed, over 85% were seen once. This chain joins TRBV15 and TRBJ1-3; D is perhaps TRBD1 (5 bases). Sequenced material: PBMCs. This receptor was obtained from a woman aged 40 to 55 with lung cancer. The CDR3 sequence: CATSREGTGAGDTIYF. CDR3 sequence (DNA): TGTGCCACCAGCAGAGAGGGAACAGGAGCGGGCGACACCATATATTTT.